This T cell receptor (beta chain) is drawn from a study of response to subunit inactivated influenza vaccine. Findings of the study overall: Authors suggested few new T cells are recruited by each seasonal influenza vaccination.

MiXCR, applied by TCRdb to the RT-PCR reads, yields one record per CDR3 protein. The profile shows 540,000 or so distinct CDR3 sequences, 10% to 15% of them singletons. Remarks on this clonotype: The antigen remains undetermined.

The TCR comes from a man aged 50 to 60 who received an inactivated influenza vaccine. This sample comprised PBMCs from blood, obtained 40 to 50 days after vaccination.

The CDR3 DNA reads as TGTGCCAGCAGCTTAGGGACAGGGGGCACTGGCAATCAGCCCCAGCATTTT. Translated: CASSLGTGGTGNQPQHF. The rearrangement links TRBV7-2 to TRBJ1-5, with 11 bases lining up with TRBD1. This CDR3 region has 17 residues. Trimming removed 1 base from V and 2 bases from J; junction bases left unmatched: 4. The V gene's germline CDR1 is SGHTA and CDR2 FQGNSA.